These 4 T cell receptor beta chains share one sample of origin, sequenced in a study of OX40 agonist ivuxolimab in advanced cancers. The repertoire was sequenced with immunoSEQ multiplex PCR; TCRdb's copy has only in-frame clones and lacks some. The sample yields 65,000 to 95,000 clones, roughly 88% seen once. This sample comprised CD4+ or CD8+ T cells sorted from blood, obtained in a trial of the OX40 agonist ivuxolimab. The receptors stem from an adult with an advanced solid tumor such as melanoma, head and neck, liver or kidney cancer.

The chain has TRBV11-2 and TRBJ1-1; the D gene is possibly TRBD1 (5 bases). CDR3 size: 13 residues. CDR1 is SGHAT, CDR2 FQNNGV, per germline. V lost 5 bases and J 2 bases, leaving 9 bases between the germline ends. The CDR3, as DNA: TGTGCCAGCAGCGCCAGGGATAACACTGAAGCTTTCTTT. It encodes CASSARDNTEAFF.

The chain employs TRBV6-1 and TRBJ1-3; D not resolved. CDR1 MNHNS and CDR2 SASEGT come from the germline V gene. Trimming stripped 3 bases from V and 4 bases from J, with 13 bases between. The CDR3 covers 15 residues. The CDR3 region has the DNA TGTGCCAGCAGTGACAGACTTTCGGTCGGAAACACCATATATTTT. Translating it yields CASSDRLSVGNTIYF.

The DNA for the CDR3 is TGTGCCAGCAGGGGCGGGACGGTCAACACCGGGGAGCTGTTTTTT. This sequence encodes CASRGGTVNTGELFF. The genes are TRBV2 and TRBJ2-2; a possible D gene is TRBD2 (6 bases). The germline V gene encodes CDR1 SNHLY and CDR2 FYNNEI. This CDR3 contains 15 residues. V lost 6 bases and J 2 bases, leaving 13 bases between the germline ends.

This chain joins TRBV30 and TRBJ1-1; D ambiguous. Per the germline V gene, CDR1 is GTSNPN and CDR2 is SVGIG (reference sequence). The ends were cut back, 0 bases at V and 1 base at J, with 9 bases in the middle. The CDR3 is made up of 14 amino acids. The CDR3 DNA is TGTGCCTGGAGTGTACCTCGAAGGAACACTGAAGCTTTCTTT. Translation: CAWSVPRRNTEAFF.